The sequence of this T cell receptor beta chain was determined in a study of blood T cell repertoires in COVID-19. Study details: Material from acute and convalescent COVID-19 was sourced from the United States, Italy and Spain. Sample material is recorded as cDNA or gDNA derived from T cells, B-cell-depleted T cells, or PBMCs.

This clone was observed once. In the authors' methods: Estimation of nucleated cell counts relied on the amplification of reference gene primers. Using immunoSEQ multiplex PCR, the repertoire was profiled, and TCRdb retains in-frame clones only, with some absent. That table gives V, J and clone size, and the DNA gave D and trimming. The data contain fewer than 95,000 clones, roughly 90% of them seen just once; the ten biggest clones take up around a quarter. The CDR3 consists of 16 residues. Trimming pared 10 bases from V and 1 base from J, leaving 19 bases between. Germline CDR1 and CDR2: ENHRY and SYGVKD.

This sequence joins TRBV10-3 and TRBJ2-2; possibly TRBD2 for D (5 bases). The sequencing input was peripheral blood. This TCR was recovered from a middle-aged man with active or convalescent COVID-19. The CDR3 nucleotides read TGTGCCACATCAGGTGGTACGGGGATGAACACCGGGGAGCTGTTTTTT. Protein product: CATSGGTGMNTGELFF.